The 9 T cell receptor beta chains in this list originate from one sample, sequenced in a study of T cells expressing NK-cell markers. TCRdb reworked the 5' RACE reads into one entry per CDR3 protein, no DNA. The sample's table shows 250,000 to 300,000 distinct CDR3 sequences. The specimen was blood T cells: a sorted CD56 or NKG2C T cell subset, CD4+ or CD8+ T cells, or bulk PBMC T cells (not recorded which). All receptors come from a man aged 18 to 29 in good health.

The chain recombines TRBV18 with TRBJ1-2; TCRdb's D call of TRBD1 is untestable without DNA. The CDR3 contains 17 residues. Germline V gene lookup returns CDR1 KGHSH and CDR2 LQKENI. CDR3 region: CASSPAGQGRFNYGYTF.

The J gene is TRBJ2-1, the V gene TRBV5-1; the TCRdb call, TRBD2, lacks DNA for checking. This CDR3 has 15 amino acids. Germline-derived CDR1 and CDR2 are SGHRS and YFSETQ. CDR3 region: CASSWSTSGSDEQFF.

The CDR3 sequence: CSASGSSYNEQFF. The rearrangement joins TRBV20-1 to TRBJ2-1. This CDR3 comprises 13 residues. Germline V CDR1 and CDR2: DFQATT, SNEGSKA (reference sequence).

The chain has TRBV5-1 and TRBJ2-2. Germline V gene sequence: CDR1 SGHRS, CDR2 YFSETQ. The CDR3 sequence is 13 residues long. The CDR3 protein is CASSLEYTGELFF.

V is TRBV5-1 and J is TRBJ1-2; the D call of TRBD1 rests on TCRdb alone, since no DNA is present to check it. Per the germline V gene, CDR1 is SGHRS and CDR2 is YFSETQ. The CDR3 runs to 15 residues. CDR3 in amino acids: CASSTGQAENYGYTF.

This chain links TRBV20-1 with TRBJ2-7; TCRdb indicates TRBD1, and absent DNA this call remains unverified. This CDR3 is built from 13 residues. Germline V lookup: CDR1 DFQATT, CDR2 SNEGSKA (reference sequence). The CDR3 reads CSVPGQGAYEQYF.

CDR3 amino acids: CASSFLQGGNEKLFF. V and J are TRBV7-2 and TRBJ1-4; TCRdb's D gene call, TRBD1, goes unchecked for lack of DNA. CDR3 length: 15 residues. The germline gives CDR1 SGHTA, CDR2 FQGNSA.

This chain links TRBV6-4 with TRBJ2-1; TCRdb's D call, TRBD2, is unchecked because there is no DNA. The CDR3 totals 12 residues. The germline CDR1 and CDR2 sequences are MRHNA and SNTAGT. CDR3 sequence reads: CATLAGAVEQFF.

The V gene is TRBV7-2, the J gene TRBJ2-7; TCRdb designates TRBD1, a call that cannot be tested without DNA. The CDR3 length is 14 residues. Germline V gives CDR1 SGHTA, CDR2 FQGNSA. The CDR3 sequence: CASSPLAGAREQYF.